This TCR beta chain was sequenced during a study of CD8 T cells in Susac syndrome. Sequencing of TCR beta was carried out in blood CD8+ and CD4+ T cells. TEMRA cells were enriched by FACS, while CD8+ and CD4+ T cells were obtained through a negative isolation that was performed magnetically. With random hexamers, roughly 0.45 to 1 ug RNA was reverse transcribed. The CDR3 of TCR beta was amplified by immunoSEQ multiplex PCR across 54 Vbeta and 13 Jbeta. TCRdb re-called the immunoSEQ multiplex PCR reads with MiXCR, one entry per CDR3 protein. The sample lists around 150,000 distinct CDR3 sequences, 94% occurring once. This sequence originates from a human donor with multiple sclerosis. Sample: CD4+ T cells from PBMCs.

The CDR3 coding sequence is TGTGCCAGCAGTGGAGCGGGGCACGAAGAGACCCAGTACTTC. This sequence encodes CASSGAGHEETQYF. V and J are TRBV25-1 and TRBJ2-5, with 7 bases matching TRBD2. The CDR3 consists of 14 residues. Germline V CDR1 and CDR2: MGHDK, SYGVNS. The junction had 5 bases not matched to a gene; V was cut back by 4 bases and J by 3 bases.